The 8 T cell receptor beta chains listed next were all sequenced from one sample in a study of T-cell reconstitution after alpha-beta-depleted transplantation in children. Researchers prepared the TCRbeta library using unique molecular identifiers, the study reports. MiXCR, applied by TCRdb to the PCR reads, yields one record per CDR3 protein. The sample carries hundreds of thousands of distinct CDR3 sequences, around 15% recorded once. Sample: PBMCs, mostly from graft donor cells, taken 360 days after TCRalphabeta/CD19-depleted stem cell transplant. These receptors originate from a male patient between 2 and 10 years old who had a stem cell transplant for acute lymphoblastic leukemia, so the T cells may come from the graft donor.

This chain connects TRBV28 to TRBJ2-1, with 11 nucleotides matching TRBD2. The germline V gene has CDR1 MDHEN and CDR2 SYDVKM. V lost 5 bases and J lost 11; bases outside the gene matches: 8. The CDR3 sequence is 14 residues long. CDR3 DNA: TGTGCCAGCAGTCCGCCGGGACTAGCGGTACAGCAGTTCTTC. It codes for CASSPPGLAVQQFF.

The chain carries TRBV4-3 and TRBJ2-7; TRBD1 might be the D (5 bases). This CDR3 is 16 amino acids long. CDR1 and CDR2 (germline): LGHNA, YSLEER. V lost 3 bases, J lost 0 bases, and 15 bases lay in between. CDR3 in DNA: TGCGCCAGCAGCCAGGGGTTTACAGGTTCCTCCTACGAGCAGTACTTC. This encodes CASSQGFTGSSYEQYF.

This chain joins TRBV7-2 and TRBJ2-1; D is unclear. Trimming shortened V by 5 bases and J by 11 bases, and 7 bases separated the two germline ends. This CDR3 is built from 10 residues. Germline assignment: CDR1 SGHTA and CDR2 FQGNSA. The CDR3: CASSRGKQFF. In DNA form, the CDR3 reads TGTGCCAGCAGCCGAGGCAAGCAGTTCTTC.

There are a few counts of this clonotype. The chain joins TRBV6-1 to TRBJ2-7; 11 bases align to TRBD2. The J segment lost 4 bases and the V segment lost 6 bases, leaving 8 bases of the junction unmatched. Germline V gene data show CDR1 as MNHNS and CDR2 as SASEGT. The CDR3 is made up of 15 amino acids. The CDR3: CASRKNLAGGYEQYF. Here the CDR3 DNA reads TGTGCCAGCAGGAAGAACCTAGCGGGGGGATACGAGCAGTACTTC.

This clonotype was seen more than once but under ten times. The chain links TRBV4-2 to TRBJ1-1; D is undetermined. Deletions cut 6 bases from V and 8 bases from J, with 16 bases between. Germline V gives CDR1 LGHNA, CDR2 YNFKEQ. The CDR3 covers 13 residues. The CDR3 DNA sequence: TGTGCCAGCAGTCTCCGACCGGACGGAGAAGCTTTCTTT. This codes for CASSLRPDGEAFF.

This chain uses TRBV5-6 with TRBJ2-5, with D possibly matching TRBD1 (5 bases). The CDR3 contains 14 residues. CDR1 and CDR2 (germline): SGHDT, YYEEEE. Trimming cost V 3 bases and J 3 bases, with 12 bases left between them. The CDR3 is CASSSQGLEETQYF. For the CDR3, the DNA is TGTGCCAGCAGCTCCCAGGGTCTGGAAGAGACCCAGTACTTC.

The CDR3: CASSDGHGGYEQYF. As DNA, the CDR3 is TGCGCCAGCAGTGATGGACACGGAGGCTACGAGCAGTACTTC. V and J are TRBV5-1 and TRBJ2-7; tentatively, D is TRBD1 or TRBD2 (5 bases each). The CDR3 loop spans 14 amino acids. Germline CDR1 is SGHRS and CDR2 is YFSETQ. The germline V and J ends were trimmed by 5 bases and 3 bases, with 15 bases remaining between them.

In its sample, this clonotype was seen a few times. V gene TRBV28 combines with J gene TRBJ2-7; 7 nucleotides match TRBD2. V lost 6 bases and J lost 3; bases outside the gene matches: 11. The CDR3 length is 15 residues. The germline V gene has CDR1 MDHEN and CDR2 SYDVKM. The CDR3 spells CASSLSPLANYEQYF. The CDR3 DNA reads TGTGCCAGCAGCCTTAGCCCACTAGCGAACTACGAGCAGTACTTC.